This TCR beta chain was sequenced for a study of blood T cell repertoires in COVID-19. Looking at the study overall: Researchers got acute and convalescent COVID-19 samples from the United States, Italy and Spain. T cells, B-cell-depleted T cells, or PBMCs supplied cDNA or gDNA.

Study processing details: Amplification from reference gene primers served as the basis for estimated nucleated cell counts. The repertoire was sequenced with immunoSEQ multiplex PCR; TCRdb's copy has only in-frame clones and lacks some. V and J calls and clone size are copied from that table; D and trimming were computed from the DNA. The sample carries about 170,000 clones, more than 70% recorded once. Germline CDR1 SGHVS, CDR2 FQNEAQ. This CDR3 has 16 residues. Trimming cost V 5 bases and J 4 bases; bases outside gene matches: 10. The V call is TRBV7-8, the J call TRBJ1-4; TRBD1 aligns across 7 bases. The clonotype was recovered from a man aged 45-65 years who had recovered from COVID-19. The sample was peripheral blood. The CDR3: CASSLGTVRINEKLFF. The CDR3 DNA reads as TGTGCCAGCAGCCTTGGGACAGTTCGAATTAATGAAAAACTGTTTTTT.